The 32 T cell receptor beta chains listed next were all sequenced from one sample in a study of cytomegalovirus exposure and HLA in healthy donors. In the PCR, 60 Vbeta and 13 Jbeta primers were used. TCRdb's table, derived via immunoSEQ multiplex PCR, lists solely in-frame clones and lacks some. The sample spans about 99,000 clones; the ten largest clones claim 3% to 3.5%. Sequencing used PBMCs. All receptors come from a man in his forties in good health and CMV-seronegative.

V is TRBV5-1 and J is TRBJ1-1; 8 nucleotides match TRBD1. The CDR3 is made up of 18 amino acids. Trimming at V came to 4 bases and at J to 2 bases, leaving 16 bases not matched to a gene. Germline assignment: CDR1 SGHRS and CDR2 YFSETQ. CDR3 in amino acids: CASSLSTGGGGRNTEAFF. In nucleotides, the CDR3 is TGCGCCAGCAGCCTATCCACAGGGGGTGGAGGAAGAAACACTGAAGCTTTCTTT.

This sequence joins TRBV7-8 and TRBJ2-3; D perhaps matches TRBD1 (6 bases). The germline CDR1 and CDR2 sequences are SGHVS and FQNEAQ. The V and J ends lost 6 bases and 1 base respectively, with 14 bases between them. The length of the CDR3 is 15 residues. The CDR3 DNA follows: TGTGCCAGCAGACCCGGGGACATACGCACAGATACGCAGTATTTT. Translation: CASRPGDIRTDTQYF.

This chain uses TRBV6-6 with TRBJ1-1; the match to TRBD1 covers 7 bases. V gave up 8 bases and J gave up 1 base; unmatched junction bases: 7. The CDR3 has 14 amino acids. Germline V gives CDR1 MNHNY, CDR2 SVGAGI (reference sequence). The CDR3 DNA is TGTGCCAGCGGTACGGGACAGCGGAACACTGAAGCTTTCTTT. Protein sequence: CASGTGQRNTEAFF.

V usage is TRBV4-2 and J usage is TRBJ1-6, with D possibly being TRBD1 (5 bases). The V end lost 0 bases, the J end lost 7 bases, and 13 bases lay between the germline ends. The CDR3 is 16 amino acids. CDR1 is LGHNA and CDR2 is YNFKEQ in the germline V gene. CDR3 in amino acids: CASSQEERRTNSPLHF. The CDR3 DNA reads TGTGCCAGCAGCCAAGAGGAGCGACGGACAAATTCACCCCTCCACTTT.

The rearrangement uses TRBV5-1 and TRBJ1-1, with D unresolved. From germline, CDR1 is SGHRS and CDR2 YFSETQ. The V end was cut by 4 bases, the J end by 5 bases, with 15 bases between. The length of the CDR3 is 14 residues. CDR3 sequence: CASSLRRMRTEAFF. CDR3 coding DNA: TGCGCCAGCAGCCTTAGACGGATGAGGACTGAAGCTTTCTTT.

The rearrangement links TRBV4-1 to TRBJ2-7; D not certain. The CDR3 covers 14 residues. Germline V lookup: CDR1 MGHRA, CDR2 YSYEKL. V lost 3 bases and J 0 bases, leaving 9 bases between the germline ends. The CDR3 loop reads CASSQSESSYEQYF. CDR3 nucleotide sequence: TGCGCCAGCAGCCAGAGCGAGAGCTCCTACGAGCAGTACTTC.

V is TRBV9 and J is TRBJ2-1, with TRBD2 as a possible D gene (6 bases). V lost 0 bases and J 6 bases, leaving 16 bases between the germline ends. Germline lookup yields CDR1 SGDLS and CDR2 YYNGEE. The CDR3 extends over 16 amino acids. As DNA, the CDR3 is TGTGCCAGCAGCGTAGACCCGGGACTCCTTGGCAATGAGCAGTTCTTC. Protein: CASSVDPGLLGNEQFF.

J is TRBJ2-1 and V is TRBV5-4; 8 bases are a match to TRBD2. The junction had 5 bases not matched to a gene; V was cut back by 3 bases and J by 0 bases. The CDR3 runs 16 residues. CDR1 and CDR2 (germline): SGHNT, YYREEE (reference sequence). CDR3 loop: CASSSGGVGSYNEQFF. Written as DNA, the CDR3 is TGTGCCAGCAGCTCGGGGGGGGTAGGCTCCTACAATGAGCAGTTCTTC.

The rearrangement joins TRBV7-9 to TRBJ2-2; possible D gene TRBD2, 5 bases. Germline lookup yields CDR1 SEHNR and CDR2 FQNEAQ (reference sequence). The CDR3 has 14 residues. Trimming cost V 5 bases and J 1 base, with 8 bases left between them. In DNA, the CDR3 is TGTGCCAGCAGCACCCGGGGGAACACCGGGGAGCTGTTTTTT. Its protein is CASSTRGNTGELFF.

The chain carries TRBV7-9 and TRBJ2-2; 9 bases match TRBD1. In germline, CDR1 is SEHNR, CDR2 FQNEAQ (reference sequence). The CDR3 extends over 17 amino acids. With 4 bases clipped from V and 0 bases from J, the junction kept 6 bases outside the gene matches. Here the CDR3 reads CASSYRTGDPNTGELFF. The CDR3 DNA reads TGTGCCAGCAGCTACAGGACAGGGGACCCGAACACCGGGGAGCTGTTTTTT.

The chain links TRBV19 to TRBJ2-3, with 11 bases that match TRBD2. Germline lookup yields CDR1 LNHDA and CDR2 SQIVND (reference sequence). V lost 3 bases, J lost 2 bases, and 10 bases stayed unmatched. The CDR3 is made up of 18 amino acids. The CDR3 DNA is TGTGCCAGTAGTATTAAGTCAGCTAGCGGGGGGTTCACAGATACGCAGTATTTT. Translated, it gives CASSIKSASGGFTDTQYF.

The V and J genes are TRBV7-9 and TRBJ1-2, with 7 bases matching TRBD1. The CDR3 extends over 13 amino acids. Trimming cost V 1 base and J 7 bases; bases outside gene matches: 3. In germline, CDR1 is SEHNR, CDR2 FQNEAQ (reference sequence). The CDR3 DNA is TGTGCCAGCAGCTTAGAGACAGGGCTTGGCTACACCTTC. Amino acids: CASSLETGLGYTF.

This chain joins TRBV11-2 and TRBJ2-5; D ambiguous. V lost 1 base and J lost 2, with 5 bases in between. The CDR3 has 13 amino acids. Germline CDR1 SGHAT, CDR2 FQNNGV. The CDR3 nucleotides are TGTGCCAGCAGCTTAGGCGGTCAAGAGACCCAGTACTTC. It translates to CASSLGGQETQYF. Full variable domain (remainder filled in from reference TRBV11-2 and TRBJ2-5): EAGVAQSPRYKIIEKRQSVAFWCNPISGHATLYWYQQILGQGPKLLIQFQNNGVVDDSQLPKDRFSAERLKGVDSTLKIQPAKLEDSAVYLCASSLGGQETQYFGPGTRLLVL.

The V call is TRBV15, the J call TRBJ2-1, with D possibly matching TRBD1 (6 bases). CDR3 length equals 16 residues. CDR1 is LNHNV and CDR2 is YYDKDF in the germline V gene (reference sequence). V gave up 3 bases and J gave up 5 bases, with 17 bases separating them. DNA for the CDR3: TGTGCCACCAGCAGGGCACGAGGGGGTCCCCACAATGAGCAGTTCTTC. Residues: CATSRARGGPHNEQFF. Supplemented by reference TRBV15 and TRBJ2-1, the full variable domain reads DAMVIQNPRYQVTQFGKPVTLSCSQTLNHNVMYWYQQKSSQAPKLLFHYYDKDFNNEADTPDNFQSRRPNTSFCFLDIRSPGLGDTAMYLCATSRARGGPHNEQFFGPGTRLTVL.

This chain joins TRBV13 and TRBJ1-5, with TRBD1 matching over 7 bases. This CDR3 spans 15 amino acids. V shed 5 bases and J 3 bases; nucleotides not matched to a gene: 7. Germline V lookup: CDR1 PRHDT, CDR2 FYEKMQ (reference sequence). The CDR3: CASSLWDSLNQPQHF. The DNA for the CDR3 is TGTGCCAGCAGCCTATGGGACAGTCTCAATCAGCCCCAGCATTTT.

The chain recombines TRBV9 with TRBJ2-7; D call uncertain. This CDR3 is 15 amino acids long. CDR1 and CDR2 (germline): SGDLS, YYNGEE. With 0 bases removed from V and 2 bases from J, the gap between germline ends came to 12 bases. The CDR3 sequence is CASSVALANPYEQYF. The CDR3 region has the DNA TGTGCCAGCAGCGTAGCTTTGGCAAATCCCTACGAGCAGTACTTC.

The J gene is TRBJ1-2, the V gene TRBV7-2; weak D call: TRBD1 (5 bases). V lost 1 base and J lost 4, with 10 bases in between. The CDR3 is 14 residues long. In germline, CDR1 is SGHTA, CDR2 FQGNSA. CDR3 in amino acids: CASSLVEGTYGYTF. As DNA, the CDR3 is TGTGCCAGCAGCTTAGTGGAGGGGACCTATGGCTACACCTTC.

The DNA for the CDR3 is TGTGCCACCGTCAGAGGATCGGACTATGGCTACACCTTC. Amino acids: CATVRGSDYGYTF. This rearrangement joins TRBV19 to TRBJ1-2; D not certain. CDR1 LNHDA and CDR2 SQIVND come from the germline V gene (reference sequence). The germline V and J ends were trimmed by 10 bases and 3 bases, with 15 bases remaining between them. This CDR3 contains 13 residues.

The chain has TRBV28 and TRBJ1-2, with a tentative D call TRBD1 (6 bases). Per the germline V gene, CDR1 is MDHEN and CDR2 is SYDVKM. The CDR3 runs to 13 residues. Trimming left V 5 bases short and J 4 bases short, with 11 bases between. The CDR3 loop is CASSPPGVYGYTF. The CDR3 DNA follows: TGTGCCAGCAGTCCGCCAGGGGTCTATGGCTACACCTTC.

The gene calls are TRBV7-2 and TRBJ1-1; a possible D gene is TRBD1 (6 bases). This CDR3 is 14 amino acids long. The V gene lost 3 bases and the J gene lost 4 bases, with 12 bases spanning the gap. Germline CDR1 and CDR2: SGHTA and FQGNSA. CDR3 in amino acids: CASSFTGSGTEAFF. Here the CDR3 DNA reads TGTGCCAGCAGCTTTACAGGGTCAGGCACTGAAGCTTTCTTT.

The rearrangement joins TRBV11-2 to TRBJ2-3; maybe TRBD1 (6 bases). Germline V gene lookup returns CDR1 SGHAT and CDR2 FQNNGV. The CDR3 has 16 amino acids. The V gene lost 5 bases and the J gene lost 1 base, with 16 bases spanning the gap. CDR3 coding DNA: TGTGCCAGCAGCCCCCCGTGGGCAGGGGGCACAGATACGCAGTATTTT. Translating gives CASSPPWAGGTDTQYF.

DNA for the CDR3: TGTGCCAGCAGTCCGGGAGGGACCTACGAGCAGTACTTC. Protein product: CASSPGGTYEQYF. This chain links TRBV27 with TRBJ2-7; 8 bases agree with TRBD2. The V gene end was trimmed by 5 bases and the J gene end by 2 bases; junction bases not matched to a gene: 2. Per the germline V gene, CDR1 is MNHEY and CDR2 is SMNVEV (reference sequence). This CDR3 is built from 13 residues.

V gene TRBV7-9 combines with J gene TRBJ2-2; no reliable D call. Germline V gene sequence: CDR1 SEHNR, CDR2 FQNEAQ (reference sequence). CDR3 length equals 12 residues. Trimming took 4 bases from V and 9 from J, leaving 9 bases between them. As DNA, the CDR3 is TGTGCCAGCAGCTCATATACTAGGGAGCTGTTTTTT. Its protein is CASSSYTRELFF.

This rearrangement joins TRBV9 to TRBJ2-2; TRBD2 matches at 11 bases. The CDR3 covers 16 residues. With V trimmed by 4 bases and J by 2 bases, 4 bases remained unmatched. Germline V gives CDR1 SGDLS, CDR2 YYNGEE. CDR3 region: CASSSGTSGNTGELFF. DNA for the CDR3: TGTGCCAGCAGCTCAGGGACTAGCGGAAACACCGGGGAGCTGTTTTTT.

This chain uses TRBV10-3 with TRBJ2-3, with D perhaps matching TRBD2 (6 bases). Germline loops: CDR1 ENHRY, CDR2 SYGVKD. The CDR3 has 11 amino acids. Deletions cut 7 bases from V and 5 bases from J, with 7 bases between. CDR3 region: CAIMGGDTQYF. Here the CDR3 DNA reads TGTGCCATCATGGGGGGAGATACGCAGTATTTT.

The chain carries TRBV18 and TRBJ1-3; D not certain. This CDR3 is 18 amino acids long. V gave up 2 bases and J gave up 0 bases, with 17 bases separating them. Germline CDR1 reads KGHSH; CDR2 reads LQKENI. CDR3 residues: CASSPRIDTFTSGNTIYF. The CDR3 coding sequence is TGTGCCAGCTCACCAAGAATAGACACCTTTACCTCTGGAAACACCATATATTTT. The full variable domain, in which reference TRBV18 and TRBJ1-3 provide the parts outside the CDR3, is NAGVMQNPRHLVRRRGQEARLRCSPMKGHSHVYWYRQLPEEGLKFMVYLQKENIIDESGMPKERFSAEFPKEGPSILRIQQVVRGDSAAYFCASSPRIDTFTSGNTIYFGEGSWLTVV.

The chain carries TRBV6-5 and TRBJ1-5; no clear D. CDR3 length: 15 amino acids. Between the trimmed V and J ends, which lost 6 bases and 0 bases, there was a span of 12 bases. Germline CDR1 MNHEY, CDR2 SVGAGI. The CDR3, as DNA: TGTGCCAGCAGGATGGACGGGAATAGCAATCAGCCCCAGCATTTT. Amino acid sequence: CASRMDGNSNQPQHF.

The chain links TRBV6-5 to TRBJ2-3; D might be TRBD1 (5 bases). The CDR3 runs to 15 residues. Trimming cost V 5 bases and J 0 bases, with 12 bases left between them. Germline V lookup: CDR1 MNHEY, CDR2 SVGAGI. CDR3 sequence: CASSGVGESTDTQYF. Written as DNA, the CDR3 is TGTGCCAGCAGTGGCGTAGGGGAAAGCACAGATACGCAGTATTTT.

The chain recombines TRBV18 with TRBJ1-1; D gene uncertain. The CDR3 runs 14 residues. Germline assignment: CDR1 KGHSH and CDR2 LQKENI. The V gene lost 4 bases and the J gene lost 2 bases, with 11 bases spanning the gap. This CDR3 is CASSLERGNTEAFF. DNA of the CDR3: TGTGCCAGCTCACTCGAGCGGGGAAACACTGAAGCTTTCTTT.

The chain links TRBV27 to TRBJ2-6; TRBD1 aligns across 10 bases. The trim removed 3 bases at V and 2 bases at J, leaving 4 bases unmatched. Per the germline V gene, CDR1 is MNHEY and CDR2 is SMNVEV (reference sequence). The CDR3 is made up of 17 amino acids. This CDR3 is CASSLTGTGAGANVLTF. CDR3 bases: TGTGCCAGCAGTTTGACCGGGACAGGGGCTGGGGCCAACGTCCTGACTTTC.

DNA for the CDR3: TGTGCCATCACAGGGGGCGCGGACACTGAAGCTTTCTTT. Encoded protein: CAITGGADTEAFF. This chain connects TRBV10-3 to TRBJ1-1, with 8 bases aligning to TRBD1. CDR1 and CDR2 (germline): ENHRY, SYGVKD. The trim removed 7 bases at V and 3 bases at J, leaving 4 bases unmatched. CDR3 length equals 13 residues.

V gene TRBV12-2 combines with J gene TRBJ1-4. TRBV12-2 is labeled a pseudogene. The CDR3 is 18 amino acids. This CDR3 is CASRSDQLQGRDEEKLFF. The CDR3 DNA follows: TGTGCAAGTCGCTCCGATCAACTCCAGGGGAGGGACGAAGAAAAACTGTTTTTT.